The sequence of this T cell receptor (beta chain) was determined in a study of cytomegalovirus exposure and HLA in healthy donors (dated 2017 in TCRdb). Some background on the complete study: An earlier analysis of under 600 of the donors reported 250 to 350 Gb of sequence data and some 100 million unique TCR beta sequences from about 180 million T cells. About 300 gigabases of sequencing data and approximately 80 million unique TCR sequences were included in an early release covering about 700 HLA-typed donors. Of the roughly 420 genotyped donors, roughly 76% were placed in the genetic ancestry cluster associated with self-reported Caucasian donors. The study was designed to test whether signatures of past pathogen exposure could be identified by cataloging public T cell receptors. The T cell repertoires of 700 or so subjects were profiled by immunosequencing and related to cytomegalovirus serostatus. Besides the first cohort of around 700 subjects, a separate validation cohort made up of roughly 130 different subjects was used. The study combined high-throughput TCR immunosequencing, statistical association of individual TCRs with disease status, and machine learning to predict cytomegalovirus infection status. In a later analysis, previously published TCR beta repertoires from 500 to 750 donors were re-analyzed and high-resolution HLA genotyping was added so that TCR occurrence patterns could be studied. Rather than drawing on any new phenotypic data, the later analysis identified candidate immune exposures from TCR beta sequences and the way those sequences occurred across donors. An earlier analysis of some 500 of the donors used high-throughput TCR beta sequencing to judge whether each TCR beta V gene segment behaved as functional or pseudogenic. Donor age, sex, ethnicity and CMV serostatus were compiled together with the repertoire data. A later genetic analysis took genome-wide SNP genotypes for about 60% of the roughly 670 donors and used that subset as a discovery cohort. All discovery cohort repertoires had been generated using a single sequencing platform. Class I and class II HLA loci were covered by the typing at four-digit resolution. Typing coverage varied by locus: roughly 629-640 donors for A, B, C, DRB1 and DQB1; under 550 for DQA1; around 610 for DPA1; roughly 450 for DPB1. Roughly five DR-DQ haplotypes were treated as single units for association and clustering because of strong linkage in the cohort. Across some 400 genotyped donors of the cohort, an average of about 240,000 unique TCR beta nucleotide sequences per donor were sequenced, and roughly 20% of those sequences were non-productive. What the research found in general, with its limitations: Only TCR beta chains were sequenced in this cohort, and the absence of alpha or paired-chain data limited detectable features. Compared with equally common non-associated chains, HLA-associated TCR beta chains in a later analysis were more clonally expanded and had lower generation probabilities. A cluster of highly shared sequence variants was judged likely to represent a technical artifact of the sequencing pipeline. Immune exposure information for the cohort was limited to CMV serostatus. In an earlier analysis of 587 of the donors, most TCR beta V segments appeared in productive rearrangements about 87% or about 30% of the time, broadly matching IMGT annotations. The classifier was reported to diagnose cytomegalovirus status with high specificity and sensitivity in both the original cohort and the validation cohort. A later analysis associated 15,000 to 20,000 TCR beta sequences with specific HLA alleles at a false discovery rate of 0.05. Because HLA typing was unavailable for some donors at each locus, only the typed subset was used in association tests. A later genetic analysis reported fewer N-insertions in productive TCRs among donors in an Asian-associated ancestry cluster than the roughly 620-donor mean. In the study, approximately 160 TCR beta chains were listed as associated with cytomegalovirus. In a later analysis, several top co-occurrence clusters were reported to appear linked to parvovirus B19, influenza, CMV and Epstein-Barr virus. The authors suggested that the approach could potentially be extended to other disease states and immunological phenotypes. A later analysis found that TCR association rates varied across HLA loci, with DRB1 alleles showing the most associated TCRs and HLA-C alleles the fewest. Some IMGT-functional V segments, including TRBV6-2 and TRBV6-3, could not be told apart with the 87-base-pair reads, so those segments were excluded. In a later genetic analysis, a missense DCLRE1C variant was associated with V-gene and J-gene trimming of TCR beta chains, and the association was replicated in an independent cohort. In a later analysis, most CMV-associated TCR beta chains were found to appear HLA-restricted, with HLA associations seemingly driven largely by CMV exposure. Linkage disequilibrium might explain the correlated functional status among segregating V segments, but an unknown experimental factor could not be ruled out. A further reported finding was that TCR beta sequences accurately predicted the HLA-A and HLA-B alleles for most subjects in the first cohort. Most TCR sequences were seen in very few donors, while some public TCRs were found in many individuals. The earlier analysis of 587 of the donors excluded some 16 rarely observed V segments, including chromosome 9 orphons, because counts were too low. Presence/absence analyses assumed roughly uniform sequencing depth across donors, an assumption that may not hold. A few of the identified cytomegalovirus-associated TCR beta chains were confirmed in vitro to be specific for cytomegalovirus antigens. Assigning TCR associations to individual alleles was difficult when HLA alleles, especially DR and DQ, strongly co-occurred.

Concerning this clone itself: Its cognate antigen has yet to be identified. No clone much larger than this one lies a single base away; base qualities are absent.

The junction shows trimming of 4 bases on V and 8 bases on J, and the gene matches do not reach 9 bases of it. From the germline V gene, CDR1 is SGHTA and CDR2 is FQGNSA. The CDR3 covers 15 residues, taking in both the cysteine and the phenylalanine. Only the CDR3 DNA is retained, 45 bases long and in frame from the first base. Library creation used the immunoSEQ multiplex PCR assay. For the multiplex PCR, a mixture combining 60 forward primers for TCR Vbeta segments and 13 reverse primers for TCR Jbeta segments was used. The CDR3 region of rearranged TCR beta genes was amplified from genomic DNA by a multiplex PCR assay. Amplified TCR beta libraries were sequenced as 87-base-pair reads on the Illumina HiSeq System. The source study handled its data this way. In a later analysis, roughly 80 million unique TCR beta chains were counted across the 666 repertoires, and roughly 10 million of these chains were shared by at least two donors. To remove PCR and sequencing errors, raw reads were error-corrected and collapsed into unique sequences using a nearest-neighbor algorithm that merged closely related sequences. Alignment of CDR3 sequences to IMGT reference sequences was used to assign V, D and J gene segments. For a sequence to be retained, a match of at least six nucleotides was required to both a V gene segment and a J gene segment. A rearrangement counted as productive if the CDR3 had no stop codons and remained in frame with V and J, and every other rearrangement counted as non-productive. Following IMGT convention, CDR3 was defined as the stretch from the second conserved V-encoded cysteine to the conserved J-encoded phenylalanine. The earlier analysis of about 640 of the donors excluded any sequence lacking an unambiguous match to a single V gene segment. In an earlier analysis of approximately 590 of the donors, a V segment was called functional when productive rearrangements were above 56.7%, and segregating when the standard deviation between donors exceeded 5%. A statistical classification framework was built to diagnose cytomegalovirus status from the catalog of TCR beta chain sequences. A later analysis assigned V and J genes by comparing TCR nucleotide sequences with IMGT/GENE-DB human TR gene sequences. Using the TCRdist pipeline, a later analysis assigned CDR3 sequences along with most-parsimonious VDJ recombination scenarios. In a later analysis, each TCR beta chain was defined by its CDR3 amino acid sequence together with its V-gene family, and reads lacking a unique V-gene family were excluded. As a way to deal with suspected cross-contamination and a sequencing artifact, a later analysis dropped 450 to 600 nucleotide sequences that were highly shared and had low generation probability. A later analysis calculated a clonal expansion index for each public chain from normalized within-repertoire ranks of inferred template counts. In a later analysis, generation probabilities were computed using a VDJ recombination model fitted to out-of-frame rearrangements, and the results were checked against IGoR. In a later analysis, TCR-TCR, TCR-HLA and TCR-CMV co-occurrence was scored with hypergeometric tests, and a repertoire-size bias correction was applied to TCR pairs. In a later analysis, false discovery rates were estimated by permuting HLA or CMV assignments 20 times. In a later analysis, co-occurring TCRs were grouped with DBSCAN, and TCRdist sequence similarity was added when clustering was performed within HLA-allele-positive subsets. Repertoires with fewer than 30,000 or more than 120,000 public chains, plus five repertoires with anomalous nucleotide sharing, were excluded from co-occurrence clustering. TCRdb re-hosts the immuneACCESS table, in-frame sequences only. Its copies lack some clones; in the studies checked, an unresolved V gene accounts for under half of them, and the cause for the rest is not known. The DNA was the basis for D and trimming; V, J and clone size are from that table. This sample holds about 84,000 clones; 55% to 70% were observed only once. Of the sample, about 15% is held by the ten largest clones.

In total, just over 650 healthy bone marrow donors made up the cohort. At the time of sampling, every cohort member was nominally healthy, though immune exposures that went unrecorded were likely present. The donor tested CMV seropositive, placing the donor among the roughly 300 seropositive members of the cohort. A peripheral blood sample was provided by each donor, and peripheral blood mononuclear cells were used for TCR beta sequencing. The Qiagen DNeasy Blood Extraction Kit was used to extract genomic DNA from the blood cell samples. The clonotype was recovered from a woman between 35 and 50 years old in good health and CMV-seropositive. The specimen sequenced was PBMCs. The sequence joins TRBV7-2 to TRBJ1-4; 8 central bases correspond to TRBD1. The DNA reads TGTGCCAGCAGCTACGACAGGGGTCAGCGAGAAAAACTGTTTTTT. This yields the protein CASSYDRGQREKLFF.